Given below is one TCR beta chain in context. CDR3 length: 17 amino acids. In the authors' methods: For nucleated cells, counts were estimated from reference gene primer amplification. Generated by immunoSEQ multiplex PCR, the TCRdb table keeps only in-frame clones and is missing some. V, J and clone size derive from that table, while D and trimming were established from the DNA sequence. The sample carries approximately 240,000 clones, roughly nine tenths recorded once. This entry comes from a study of blood T cell repertoires in COVID-19. Study information: The origin of the acute and convalescent COVID-19 samples was the United States, Italy and Spain. Nucleic acid was either cDNA or gDNA, and it came from T cells, B-cell-depleted T cells, or PBMCs.

Sequencing input: peripheral blood. The sequence derives from a woman aged 18-29 years who had recovered from COVID-19. The genes are TRBV12-2 and TRBJ2-1; TRBD1, as called in the table, went unchecked against the DNA. TRBV12-2 is a listed pseudogene. This CDR3 reads CASRQSRGQGPYNEQFF. The CDR3 DNA sequence: TGTGCAAGTCGCCAGAGCAGGGGACAAGGTCCGTACAATGAGCAGTTCTTC.